Listed below are T cell receptor beta chains from one sample, sequenced in a study of graft-versus-host responses after intestinal transplantation. No antigen has been assigned to these receptors. Profiled with immunoSEQ multiplex PCR; TCRdb holds only in-frame clones, not every one. The sample carries about 47,000 clones, roughly 96% recorded once. Sequenced here: unstimulated CD8+ T cells sorted from spleen or lymph node cells, sampled before transplant. Source of these receptors: a human donor who was the organ donor for an intestinal transplant. Each CDR3 is given without its conserved first and last residue. Each record gives: J gene, V gene, CDR3 length, CDR3 protein.

TRBJ1-1 | TRBV5-4 | 11 | ASGGALNTEAF
TRBJ2-2 | TRBV5-8 | 15 | ASSLDPTGLNTGELF
TRBJ1-2 | TRBV25-1 | 9 | ASSDRGGYT
TRBJ1-2 | TRBV5-6 | 11 | ASSLGQSYGYT
TRBJ2-5 | TRBV7-9 | 13 | ASSLRQGITETQY
TRBJ2-7 | TRBV6-5 | 12 | ASSSAGPRDEQY
TRBJ1-1 | TRBV28 | 16 | ASSQRSGTGISNTEAF
TRBJ2-1 | TRBV5-1 | 10 | ASSLGPGEQF
TRBJ2-7 | TRBV27 | 11 | ASSMTGTYEQY
TRBJ2-3 | TRBV7-2 | 14 | ASSLASGHPGDTQY
TRBJ2-5 | TRBV13 | 13 | ASSIRQGLQETQY
TRBJ1-1 | TRBV9 | 11 | ASSLWGSTEAF
TRBJ2-5 | TRBV4-1 | 14 | ASSQDLQGVPETQY
TRBJ1-1 | TRBV30 | 11 | AWSGGANTEAF
TRBJ1-4 | TRBV2 | 12 | ASSEKDESEKLF
TRBJ1-2 | TRBV27 | 15 | ASSSLNDRAPNYGYT
TRBJ2-5 | TRBV14 | 13 | ASSQTSGAQETQY
TRBJ2-7 | TRBV28 | 11 | ASRYGGAYEQY
TRBJ2-7 | TRBV7-6 | 13 | ASSLAGGPSYEQY
TRBJ1-5 | TRBV9 | 13 | ASSDGQNSNQPQH
TRBJ1-2 | TRBV4-3 | 13 | ASSQDPGQDYGYT
NA | TRBV5-1 | 14 | ASSLGTADRVNEQY
TRBJ1-4 | TRBV27 | 14 | ASRPDVQVSREKLF
TRBJ1-5 | TRBV27 | 10 | ASSLRGGPQH
NA | TRBV13 | 11 | ASSRGFLYEQY
TRBJ2-3 | TRBV11-2 | 13 | ASSFGLAESDTQY
TRBJ1-1 | TRBV6-6 | 11 | ASSFSPGTEAF
TRBJ1-1 | TRBV11-3 | 14 | ASSLIEAPGGTEAF
TRBJ2-7 | TRBV7-8 | 14 | ASSLFGRNFSYEQY
TRBJ1-5 | TRBV28 | 14 | ASSLLQATLNQPQH
TRBJ2-7 | TRBV5-1 | 11 | ASSLEAAYEQY
TRBJ1-5 | TRBV28 | 12 | ASGARRNNQPQH
TRBJ1-5 | TRBV7-2 | 16 | ATEPGTGGHEGNQPQH
TRBJ2-7 | TRBV27 | 11 | ASSSLQGVEQY
TRBJ2-5 | TRBV30 | 13 | AWSLGRGGRETQY
TRBJ2-5 | TRBV29-1 | 13 | SVGGVQGPEETQY
TRBJ1-1 | TRBV7-9 | 11 | ASSPVGGVEAF
TRBJ2-2 | TRBV5-1 | 11 | ASSLAGTGELF
TRBJ2-5 | TRBV27 | 14 | ASSLGAGGYQETQY
TRBJ1-1 | TRBV7-3 | 13 | ASSSLGGGDTEAF
TRBJ2-7 | TRBV5-4 | 18 | ASSPGLQDSAKTRLEEQY
TRBJ1-2 | TRBV5-6 | 13 | ASSSPGQEIYGYT
TRBJ2-7 | TRBV14 | 14 | ASSHRQGVGGDEQY
TRBJ1-1 | TRBV6-1 | 11 | ASSEVTPTAAF
TRBJ1-2 | TRBV5-6 | 12 | ASSFGNTNYGYT
TRBJ1-2 | TRBV5-8 | 13 | ASSLGQGAVYGYT
TRBJ1-1 | TRBV20-1 | 9 | SVIQGTEAF
TRBJ2-1 | TRBV4-3 | 18 | ASSQDPGLSEGWAYNEQF
TRBJ1-1 | TRBV5-6 | 11 | ASSWAGNTEAF
TRBJ2-5 | TRBV29-1 | 8 | SVDQETQY
TRBJ1-4 | TRBV4-1 | 12 | ASSQGTGYEKLF
TRBJ2-7 | TRBV11-2 | 15 | ASSETPGLAGGREQY
TRBJ2-7 | TRBV19 | 12 | ASSMLPGTYEQY
TRBJ1-1 | TRBV7-3 | 12 | ASSQYPGNTEAF
TRBJ1-1 | TRBV9 | 11 | ASSIGQAGDAF